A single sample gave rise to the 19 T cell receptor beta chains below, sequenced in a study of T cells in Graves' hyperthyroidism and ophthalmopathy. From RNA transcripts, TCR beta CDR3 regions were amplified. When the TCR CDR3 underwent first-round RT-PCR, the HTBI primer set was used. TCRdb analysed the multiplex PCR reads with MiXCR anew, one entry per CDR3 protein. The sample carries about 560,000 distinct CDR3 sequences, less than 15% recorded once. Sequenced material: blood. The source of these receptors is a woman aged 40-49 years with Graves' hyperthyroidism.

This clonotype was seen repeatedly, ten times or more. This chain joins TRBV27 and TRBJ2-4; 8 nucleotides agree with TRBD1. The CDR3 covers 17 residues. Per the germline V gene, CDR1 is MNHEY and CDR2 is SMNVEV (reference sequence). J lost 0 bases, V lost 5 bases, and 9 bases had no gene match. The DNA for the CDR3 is TGTGCCAGCAGTACTACCGGGACAGGATTAGCCAAAAACATTCAGTACTTC. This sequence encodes CASSTTGTGLAKNIQYF.

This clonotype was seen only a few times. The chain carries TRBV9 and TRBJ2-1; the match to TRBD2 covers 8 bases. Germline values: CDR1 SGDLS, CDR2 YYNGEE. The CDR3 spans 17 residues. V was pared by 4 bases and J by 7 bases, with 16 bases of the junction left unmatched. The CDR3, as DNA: TGTGCCAGCAGCCCGCCCGGAAGCGGGAGATTCGGGAATGAGCAGTTCTTC. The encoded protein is CASSPPGSGRFGNEQFF.

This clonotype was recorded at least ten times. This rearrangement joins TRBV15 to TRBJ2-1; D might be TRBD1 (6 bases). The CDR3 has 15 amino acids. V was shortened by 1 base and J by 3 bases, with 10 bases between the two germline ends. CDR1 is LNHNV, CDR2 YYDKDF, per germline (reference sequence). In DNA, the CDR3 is TGTGCCACCAGCAGAGGGGACACCAACTACAATGAGCAGTTCTTC. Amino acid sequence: CATSRGDTNYNEQFF.

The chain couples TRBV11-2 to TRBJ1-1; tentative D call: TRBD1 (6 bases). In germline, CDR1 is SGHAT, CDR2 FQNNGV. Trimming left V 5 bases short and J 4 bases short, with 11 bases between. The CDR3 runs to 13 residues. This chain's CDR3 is CASSKGGGTEAFF. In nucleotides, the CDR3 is TGTGCCAGCAGCAAAGGGGGAGGCACTGAAGCTTTCTTT.

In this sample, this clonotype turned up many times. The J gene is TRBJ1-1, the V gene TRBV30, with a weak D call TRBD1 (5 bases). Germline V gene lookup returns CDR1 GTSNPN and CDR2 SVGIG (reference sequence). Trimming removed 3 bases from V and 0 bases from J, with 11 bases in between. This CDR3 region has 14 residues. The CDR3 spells CAWSPRVMNTEAFF. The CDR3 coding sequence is TGTGCCTGGAGCCCCAGGGTCATGAACACTGAAGCTTTCTTT.

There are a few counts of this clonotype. This CDR3 reads CASSEPGLASNEQFF. CDR3 coding DNA: TGTGCCAGCAGTGAACCGGGACTAGCGTCCAATGAGCAGTTCTTC. This sequence joins TRBV6-1 and TRBJ2-1; 10 positions match TRBD2. Trimming removed 2 bases from V and 6 bases from J; junction bases left unmatched: 4. The CDR3 has 15 amino acids. In germline, CDR1 is MNHNS, CDR2 SASEGT.

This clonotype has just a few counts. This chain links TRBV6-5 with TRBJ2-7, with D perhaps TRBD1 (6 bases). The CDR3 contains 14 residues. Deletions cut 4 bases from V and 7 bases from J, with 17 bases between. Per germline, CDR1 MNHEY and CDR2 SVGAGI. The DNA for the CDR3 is TGTGCCAGCAGTTCAAACACAGGGACCAGGGAGCAGTACTTC. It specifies CASSSNTGTREQYF.

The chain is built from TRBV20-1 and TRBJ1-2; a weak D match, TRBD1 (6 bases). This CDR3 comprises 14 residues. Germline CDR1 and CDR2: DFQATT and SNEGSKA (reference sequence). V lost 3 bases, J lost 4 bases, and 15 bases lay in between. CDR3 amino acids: CSASEQGKGYGYTF. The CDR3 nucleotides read TGCAGTGCTAGCGAACAGGGAAAGGGCTATGGCTACACCTTC.

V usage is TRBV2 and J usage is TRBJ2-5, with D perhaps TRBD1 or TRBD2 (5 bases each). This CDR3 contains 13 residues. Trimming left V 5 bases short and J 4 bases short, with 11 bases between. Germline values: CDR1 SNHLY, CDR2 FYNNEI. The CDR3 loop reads CASSRDRVETQYF. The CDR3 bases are TGTGCCAGCAGTCGGGACCGGGTAGAGACCCAGTACTTC.

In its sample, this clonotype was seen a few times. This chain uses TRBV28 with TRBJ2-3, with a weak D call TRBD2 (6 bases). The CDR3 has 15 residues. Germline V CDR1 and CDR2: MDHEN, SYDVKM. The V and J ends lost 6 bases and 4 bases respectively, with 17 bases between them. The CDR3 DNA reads TGTGCCAGCAGCGGATCTAGCGTTGTTTCAGATACGCAGTATTTT. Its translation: CASSGSSVVSDTQYF.

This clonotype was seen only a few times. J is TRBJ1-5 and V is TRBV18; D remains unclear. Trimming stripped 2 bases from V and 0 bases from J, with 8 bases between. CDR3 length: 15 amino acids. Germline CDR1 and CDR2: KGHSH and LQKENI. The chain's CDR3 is CASSPSGDSNQPQHF. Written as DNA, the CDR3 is TGTGCCAGCTCACCATCCGGGGATAGCAATCAGCCCCAGCATTTT.

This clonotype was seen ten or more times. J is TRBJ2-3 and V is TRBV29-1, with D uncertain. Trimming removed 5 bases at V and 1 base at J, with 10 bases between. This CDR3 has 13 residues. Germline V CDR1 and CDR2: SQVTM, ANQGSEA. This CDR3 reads CSVIVGGTDTQYF. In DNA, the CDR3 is TGCAGCGTTATAGTGGGCGGCACAGATACGCAGTATTTT.

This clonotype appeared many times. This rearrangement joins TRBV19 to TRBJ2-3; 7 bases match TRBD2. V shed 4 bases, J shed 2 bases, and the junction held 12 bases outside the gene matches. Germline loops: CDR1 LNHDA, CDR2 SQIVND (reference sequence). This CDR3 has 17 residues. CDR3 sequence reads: CASSTTGAGVITDTQYF. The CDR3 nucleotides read TGTGCCAGTAGTACAACCGGGGCGGGAGTTATCACAGATACGCAGTATTTT.

The CDR3 spells CASSLARTNSYNEQFF. CDR3 coding DNA: TGTGCCAGCAGCTTGGCCAGGACGAATTCCTACAATGAGCAGTTCTTC. The genes are TRBV5-5 and TRBJ2-1; D gene uncertain. CDR1 and CDR2 from the germline V gene are SGHKS and YYEKEE (reference sequence). CDR3 length: 16 residues. Trimming removed 0 bases at V and 1 base at J, with 11 bases between.

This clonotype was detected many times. The CDR3 sequence: CASSATRGLLSGNTIYF. The CDR3 bases are TGTGCCAGCAGCGCTACGAGGGGGTTACTCTCTGGAAACACCATATATTTT. The gene calls are TRBV3-1 and TRBJ1-3, with D possibly TRBD1 on 6 matching bases. The V and J ends lost 5 bases and 0 bases respectively, with 17 bases between them. The CDR3 extends over 17 amino acids. Germline CDR1 reads LGHDT; CDR2 reads YNNKEL (reference sequence).

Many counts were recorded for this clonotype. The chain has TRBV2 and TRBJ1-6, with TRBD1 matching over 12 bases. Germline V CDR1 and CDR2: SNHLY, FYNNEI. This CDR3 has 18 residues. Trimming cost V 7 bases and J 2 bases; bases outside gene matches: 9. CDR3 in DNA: TGTGCCAGCAAGGCGATGGGACAGGGGGCCCCCTATAATTCACCCCTCCACTTT. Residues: CASKAMGQGAPYNSPLHF.

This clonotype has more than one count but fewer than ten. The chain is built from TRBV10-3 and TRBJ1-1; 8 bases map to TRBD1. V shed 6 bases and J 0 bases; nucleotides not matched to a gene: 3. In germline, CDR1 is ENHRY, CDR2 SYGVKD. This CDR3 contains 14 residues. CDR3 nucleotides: TGTGCCATCAGCGACAGGGGCTTGAACACTGAAGCTTTCTTT. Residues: CAISDRGLNTEAFF.

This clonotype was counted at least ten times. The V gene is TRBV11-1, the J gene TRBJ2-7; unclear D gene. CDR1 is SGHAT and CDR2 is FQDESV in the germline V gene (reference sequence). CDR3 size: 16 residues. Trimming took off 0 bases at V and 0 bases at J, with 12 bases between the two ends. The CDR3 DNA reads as TGTGCCAGCAGCTTAGCGCGGTGGGCCGGCTCCTACGAGCAGTACTTC. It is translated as CASSLARWAGSYEQYF.

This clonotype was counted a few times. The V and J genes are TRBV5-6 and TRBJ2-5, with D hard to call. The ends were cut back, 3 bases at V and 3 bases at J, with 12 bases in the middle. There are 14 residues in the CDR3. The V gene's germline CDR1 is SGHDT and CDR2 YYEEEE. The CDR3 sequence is CASSSGLEKETQYF. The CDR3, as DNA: TGTGCCAGCAGCTCGGGCCTAGAGAAAGAGACCCAGTACTTC.